This T cell receptor beta chain was observed in a study of radiotherapy plus CTLA-4 blockade in lung cancer. There are 16 residues in the CDR3. The V segment lost 0 bases and the J segment 5 bases; nucleotides outside the gene matches: 6. The V gene's germline CDR1 is MGHRA and CDR2 YSYEKL. Method: immunoSEQ multiplex PCR; TCRdb's copy keeps in-frame clones and lacks some. The sample lists about 280 clones, approximately 90% occurring once. Sequences were derived from tumor tissue, sampled from a patient treated with radiotherapy plus ipilimumab. The sequence came from a human donor with non-small cell lung cancer who had stable disease on radiotherapy plus ipilimumab. The gene calls are TRBV4-1 and TRBJ2-2; 7 bases match TRBD2. CDR3 coding DNA: TGCGCCAGCAGCCAAGATGCCGGGGAGGGGACCGGGGAGCTGTTTTTT. This translates into CASSQDAGEGTGELFF.